This T cell receptor beta chain stems from a study of siplizumab effects on memory and regulatory T cells. CDR3 length: 16 residues. The germline gives CDR1 SGHAT, CDR2 FQNNGV. J was trimmed by 6 bases and V by 2 bases; bases with no gene match: 8. Clones were read by immunoSEQ multiplex PCR, and TCRdb kept only the in-frame ones, dropping some. The sample contains 70,000 to 95,000 clones, approximately 96% of which appear only once. Sequencing used naive CD4+ T cells sorted from blood. The sequence was obtained from a human donor in good health. The rearrangement links TRBV11-2 to TRBJ2-2, with 8 bases identical to TRBD2. The CDR3 sequence: CASSLFSAGVAGELFF. CDR3 DNA sequence: TGTGCCAGCAGCTTATTTTCAGCGGGGGTGGCCGGGGAGCTGTTTTTT.